This passage covers 9 T cell receptor beta chains from one sample sequenced in a study of blood T cell repertoires in COVID-19. Data came from immunoSEQ multiplex PCR; TCRdb stores just in-frame clones and leaves some out. Altogether about 67,000 clones are present, about four fifths being singletons, with the ten largest covering 6.3%. Specimen: peripheral blood. The receptors originated from a woman in her sixties or seventies with acute or convalescent COVID-19.

V is TRBV5-6 and J is TRBJ2-7; D may be TRBD2 (6 bases). The germline CDR1 and CDR2 sequences are SGHDT and YYEEEE. This CDR3 region has 14 residues. V shed 3 bases and J shed 2 bases, with 12 bases lying between them. In DNA, the CDR3 is TGTGCCAGCAGCTACCCGGCGGGGACCTACGAGCAGTACTTC. It specifies CASSYPAGTYEQYF. The full variable domain, in which reference TRBV5-6 and TRBJ2-7 provide the parts outside the CDR3, is DAGVTQSPTHLIKTRGQQVTLRCSPKSGHDTVSWYQQALGQGPQFIFQYYEEEERQRGNFPDRFSGHQFPNYSSELNVNALLLGDSALYLCASSYPAGTYEQYFGPGTRLTVT.

The chain uses TRBV9 and TRBJ1-2; 7 positions agree with TRBD1. Germline values: CDR1 SGDLS, CDR2 YYNGEE. The CDR3 runs 15 residues. The V segment lost 0 bases and the J segment 2 bases; nucleotides outside the gene matches: 4. CDR3: CASSVGDSSNYGYTF. Written as DNA, the CDR3 is TGTGCCAGCAGCGTAGGGGACAGCTCAAACTATGGCTACACCTTC.

This chain links TRBV7-2 with TRBJ1-2, with D possibly TRBD1 on 6 matching bases. This CDR3 region has 13 residues. V was pared by 5 bases and J by 7 bases, with 14 bases between. Germline values: CDR1 SGHTA, CDR2 FQGNSA. CDR3 DNA: TGTGCCAGCAGCCGTGACGGGACACCTGGCTACACCTTC. It yields the protein CASSRDGTPGYTF.

The chain uses TRBV15 and TRBJ2-5; weak D call: TRBD1 (5 bases). CDR3 length equals 15 residues. The germline V gene has CDR1 LNHNV and CDR2 YYDKDF (reference sequence). Trimming stripped 0 bases from V and 3 bases from J, with 11 bases between. In nucleotides, the CDR3 is TGTGCCACCAGCAGAGATTTAGGGGCCGAAGAGACCCAGTACTTC. Encoded protein: CATSRDLGAEETQYF.

CDR3 amino acids: CASSPGQGGLGTEAFF. CDR3 in DNA: TGTGCCAGCTCACCCGGACAGGGAGGTCTAGGAACTGAAGCTTTCTTT. The V and J genes are TRBV18 and TRBJ1-1; 8 positions match TRBD1. The CDR3 contains 16 residues. Germline V gene lookup returns CDR1 KGHSH and CDR2 LQKENI. V trimming: 3 bases; J trimming: 5 bases; junction bases outside the gene matches: 11.

The chain has TRBV7-9 and TRBJ2-7; D gene ambiguous. Trimming stripped 5 bases from V and 4 bases from J, with 9 bases between. Germline V gives CDR1 SEHNR, CDR2 FQNEAQ (reference sequence). This CDR3 region has 12 residues. The CDR3 nucleotides read TGTGCCAGCAGCCGCGTCGCGTACGAGCAGTACTTC. Amino acids: CASSRVAYEQYF.

The CDR3 nucleotides are TGTGCCAGCAGTGAAGCTACAGGAGCCAACTATGGCTACACCTTC. This translates into CASSEATGANYGYTF. The V and J genes are TRBV6-1 and TRBJ1-2; tentatively, D is TRBD1 (5 bases). Germline V gives CDR1 MNHNS, CDR2 SASEGT. The CDR3 runs 15 residues. V was shortened by 0 bases and J by 2 bases, with 10 bases between the two germline ends.

J is TRBJ2-2 and V is TRBV11-2, with D uncertain. This CDR3 contains 16 residues. CDR1 is SGHAT, CDR2 FQNNGV, per germline. V lost 4 bases to trimming and J lost 6 bases, with 18 bases between them. The CDR3 bases are TGTGCCAGCAGCTCCCACCGAATGCCGAGCGCCGGGGAGCTGTTTTTT. Translation: CASSSHRMPSAGELFF.

This clone was seen just once. The chain has TRBV21-1 and TRBJ2-1; TRBD2, the table's D call, lacks a check against the DNA. TRBV21-1 is noted as a pseudogene. The CDR3 has 15 amino acids. The CDR3 nucleotides read TGTGCCAGCAGCAAAGAGTGGAGCTCCTACAATGAGCAGTTCTTC. Translating it yields CASSKEWSSYNEQFF.